This section outlines one TCR beta chain sequence together with its context. This entry is derived from a study of blood T cell repertoires in COVID-19. Background on the study: Some COVID-19 samples were acute and others convalescent; all came from the United States, Italy and Spain. The analysed material was cDNA or gDNA that came from T cells, B-cell-depleted T cells, or PBMCs.

The ends were cut back, 6 bases at V and 9 bases at J, with 15 bases in the middle. The CDR3 has 13 residues. From germline, CDR1 is MRHNA and CDR2 SNTAGT. In the original analysis: Counts of nucleated cells, estimated from reference gene primer amplification, were obtained. The protocol was immunoSEQ multiplex PCR, while the TCRdb copy is restricted to in-frame clones and leaves out a portion. V and J calls and clone size come straight from that table; D and trimming were deduced from the DNA. The data contain approximately 60,000 clones, around four fifths of them singletons. The sequenced sample consisted of peripheral blood. This clonotype originated in a woman of 80 years or more with active or convalescent COVID-19. This chain links TRBV6-4 with TRBJ2-1, with a tentative D call TRBD2 (6 bases). The CDR3 DNA reads as TGTGCCAGCAGCACCGAGGCCGGGAGTGAGCAGTTCTTC. It encodes CASSTEAGSEQFF.